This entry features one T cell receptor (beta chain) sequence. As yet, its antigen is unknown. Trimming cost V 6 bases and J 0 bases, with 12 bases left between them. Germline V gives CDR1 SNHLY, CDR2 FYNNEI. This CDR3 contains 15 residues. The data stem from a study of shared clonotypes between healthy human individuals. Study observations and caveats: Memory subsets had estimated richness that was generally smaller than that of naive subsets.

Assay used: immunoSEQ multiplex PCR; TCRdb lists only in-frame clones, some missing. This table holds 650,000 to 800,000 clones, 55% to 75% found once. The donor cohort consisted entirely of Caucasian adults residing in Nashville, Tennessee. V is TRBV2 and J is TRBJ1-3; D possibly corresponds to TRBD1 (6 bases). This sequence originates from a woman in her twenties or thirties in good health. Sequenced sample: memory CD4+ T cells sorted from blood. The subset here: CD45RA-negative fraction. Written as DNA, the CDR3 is TGTGCCAGCAGAGGACAGCCAGCCTCTGGAAACACCATATATTTT. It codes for CASRGQPASGNTIYF. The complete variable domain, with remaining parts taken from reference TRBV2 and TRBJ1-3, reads EPEVTQTPSHQVTQMGQEVILRCVPISNHLYFYWYRQILGQKVEFLVSFYNNEISEKSEIFDDQFSVERPDGSNFTLKIRSTKLEDSAMYFCASRGQPASGNTIYFGEGSWLTVV.